The clone carrying this T cell receptor beta chain was counted ten times or more. CDR1 and CDR2 from the germline V gene are GTSNPN and SVGIG (reference sequence). The length of the CDR3 is 14 residues. Trimming cost V 1 base and J 1 base, with 10 bases left between them. This entry comes from a study of spatial heterogeneity in lung cancer. Study-level background: The mean occurrence of each unique TCR and UMI combination in raw reads exceeded 9.5.

Time point of the sample: sample taken at primary tumor resection. The donors, around 72 patients with untreated early-stage non-small cell lung cancer, provided the samples. Each TCR cDNA molecule carried a unique molecular identifier. MiXCR was run by TCRdb on the 5' RACE reads, yielding one entry per CDR3 protein. This table has about 10,000 distinct CDR3 sequences, 6.1% appearing once. This TCR was sampled from a male donor with early-stage non-small cell lung cancer. This chain connects TRBV30 to TRBJ1-1, with D unclear. The source material was normal lung tissue next to the tumor, sampled at surgery. CDR3 residues: CAWSALSPNTEAFF. The CDR3 DNA is TGTGCCTGGAGTGCCCTCTCGCCGAACACTGAAGCTTTCTTT.